The rows below give T cell receptor beta chains drawn from one sample of a study of cytomegalovirus exposure and HLA in healthy donors. Method: immunoSEQ multiplex PCR; TCRdb's copy keeps in-frame clones and lacks some. The sample holds fewer than 200,000 clones, approximately 88% seen once. The sample was PBMCs. The receptors stem from a man younger than 40 in good health and CMV-seronegative. Both conserved end residues are part of each CDR3. The D gene is left open where the match is weak. Expanded clones get a size class; other rows say once, few or many, or leave the size out.

>.|TRBJ2-1|.|TRBV6-1
TGTGCCAGCCACCCCTTACTAGTTTACAATGAGCAGTTCTTC
CASHPLLVYNEQFF
>TRBD2|TRBJ2-2|.|TRBV4-1
TGCGCCAGCAGCCCCCCCACGGGGAGCGGGGGGGCCAAAGGCGGGGAGCTGTTTTTT
CASSPPTGSGGAKGGELFF
>.|TRBJ2-1|once|TRBV15
TGTGCCACCAGCAGCGACTTCAATGAGCAGTTCTTC
CATSSDFNEQFF
>TRBD2|TRBJ2-1|.|TRBV6-4
TGTGCCAGCAGTGATTCAGCGGGGGGATACAATGAGCAGTTCTTC
CASSDSAGGYNEQFF
>.|TRBJ2-2|few|TRBV19
TGTGCCAGTAGTATAGGCAGGGGCACCGGGGAGCTGTTTTTT
CASSIGRGTGELFF
>TRBD1|TRBJ1-4|.|TRBV5-1
TGCGCCAGCAGCCCCACCCAGGGGGCTGGTGAAAAACTGTTTTTT
CASSPTQGAGEKLFF
>.|TRBJ2-7|.|TRBV10-3
TGTGCCATCAGTGAGTCGAGGTACGAGCAGTACTTC
CAISESRYEQYF
>.|TRBJ1-3|.|TRBV7-8
TGTGCCAGCAGCTTATTTACAGGAGACTCTGGAAACACCATATATTTT
CASSLFTGDSGNTIYF
>.|TRBJ2-7|medium-sized|TRBV5-5
TGTGCCAGCAGTGATGGGGGCTACCCCTACGAGCAGTACTTC
CASSDGGYPYEQYF
>.|TRBJ1-3|.|TRBV6-5
TGTGCCAGCAGCCTAGGACAGCTCTCTGGAAACACCATATATTTT
CASSLGQLSGNTIYF
>TRBD2|TRBJ2-3|.|TRBV6-5
TGTGCCAGCGCTCTAGCGGGGGGGACCACGGGTACGCAGTATTTT
CASALAGGTTGTQYF
>TRBD1|TRBJ2-3|.|TRBV5-6
TGTGCCAGCAGCCCTACAGGGGGCGCTTCCACAGATACGCAGTATTTT
CASSPTGGASTDTQYF
>.|TRBJ1-1|few|TRBV6-4
TGTGCCAGCAGTGATAGGAGGGTGCGGGCTTTCTTT
CASSDRRVRAFF
>.|TRBJ2-5|once|TRBV5-1
TGCGCCAGCAGCTTAGGTACCGGGATCGCCATTAAAGAGACCCAGTACTTC
CASSLGTGIAIKETQYF
>.|TRBJ2-1|.|TRBV25-1
TGTGCCAGCAGTGAATTGGGTAGCGCGAACAATGAGCAGTTCTTC
CASSELGSANNEQFF
>.|TRBJ2-7|.|TRBV6-1
TGTGCCAGCAGTGTTGGACAGTCTATTTCCTACGAGCAGTACTTC
CASSVGQSISYEQYF
>.|TRBJ2-7|.|TRBV25-1
TGTGCCAGCAGTGCCTTCTACGAGCAGTACTTC
CASSAFYEQYF
>.|TRBJ1-2|.|TRBV19
TGTGCCAGTAGTTCTCGATTCGGGTTGACGGGATATGGCTACACCTTC
CASSSRFGLTGYGYTF
>.|TRBJ2-1|.|TRBV5-4
TGTGCCAGCAGCACCATACGGGGAGGAACCTACAATGAGCAGTTCTTC
CASSTIRGGTYNEQFF
>.|TRBJ2-5|.|TRBV19
TGTGCCAGTAAAGGGGGGAGGGCCCAGGATGAGACCCAGTACTTC
CASKGGRAQDETQYF
>TRBD2|TRBJ2-2|.|TRBV5-4
TGTGCCAGCAGCTTCGGGACTAGAAACACCGGGGAGCTGTTTTTT
CASSFGTRNTGELFF
>.|TRBJ1-5|.|TRBV2
TGTGCCAGCAAGGCACAGGTTAGGCAGCCCCAGCATTTT
CASKAQVRQPQHF
>.|TRBJ1-1|.|TRBV7-8
TGTGCCAGCAGCTTAGTACTGCAGGGATTGCGGAACACTGAAGCTTTCTTT
CASSLVLQGLRNTEAFF
>.|TRBJ1-1|.|TRBV9
TGTGCCAGCAGCGTAGGAGGGGGTGTCACTGAAGCTTTCTTT
CASSVGGGVTEAFF
>.|TRBJ2-5|.|TRBV7-2
TGTGCCAGCAGCTTACTGTCAGGCCACATCCAAGAGACCCAGTACTTC
CASSLLSGHIQETQYF
>.|TRBJ2-7|.|TRBV5-4
TGTGCCAGCAGCCCATTTATCCAGGCACGCCCTTCTGGCGAGCAGTACTTC
CASSPFIQARPSGEQYF
>TRBD2|TRBJ2-7|.|TRBV4-2
TGTGCCAGCAGCCAAGAATTACTAGCGGGGGGTCTCTACGAGCAGTACTTC
CASSQELLAGGLYEQYF
>TRBD1|TRBJ2-7|.|TRBV27
TGTGCCAGCAGTTTATTGGGGACAGGGTCCTCCTACGAGCAGTACTTC
CASSLLGTGSSYEQYF
>.|TRBJ2-1|.|TRBV27
TGTGCCAGCAGTCCATCCCCCAGAAATGAGCAGTTCTTC
CASSPSPRNEQFF
>TRBD1|TRBJ1-5|.|TRBV6-1
TGTGCCAGCAGTAAGACAGGGGATCAGCCCCAGCATTTT
CASSKTGDQPQHF
>.|TRBJ1-1|.|TRBV6-5
TGTGCCAGCAGTTACCGCACAGGGAACACTGAAGCTTTCTTT
CASSYRTGNTEAFF
>.|TRBJ2-7|.|TRBV5-1
TGCGCCAGCAGATCTAGTCTTTCAGTGCAGTACTTC
CASRSSLSVQYF
>.|TRBJ2-5|.|TRBV7-6
TGTGCCAGCAGATTCCCTTGGCAGGCAGGGGAGACCCAGTACTTC
CASRFPWQAGETQYF
>TRBD1|TRBJ2-3|.|TRBV6-5
TGTGCCAGCAGTTACCGACAGGGCAGCACAGATACGCAGTATTTT
CASSYRQGSTDTQYF
>TRBD2|TRBJ2-1|.|TRBV7-6
TGTGCCAGCAGCTCCCGGGGGGGCATGAATGAGCAGTTCTTC
CASSSRGGMNEQFF
>.|TRBJ1-1|.|TRBV27
TGTGCCAGCAGTTCCCTTGAGAAGTACGGTGAAGCTTTCTTT
CASSSLEKYGEAFF
>.|TRBJ2-7|.|TRBV4-1
TGCGCCAGCAGCCAAGGTGTCACCTACCCCGCCTACGAGCAGTACTTC
CASSQGVTYPAYEQYF
>.|TRBJ2-4|.|TRBV25-1
TGTGCCAGCAGTGAATTTCGTTTAGCCAAAAACATTCAGTACTTC
CASSEFRLAKNIQYF
>.|TRBJ2-7|.|TRBV12-2
TGTGCAAGTCGCTTAGCGCTAGAGGGAGCGTCCTACGAGCAGTACTTC
CASRLALEGASYEQYF